This TCR beta chain was obtained from a study of beta chain features in type 1 diabetes. Findings and caveats of the study: At VDJ recombination sites, type 1 diabetes patients had fewer insertions and more deleted nucleotides. Cells that show high TCR expression could be over-represented by cDNA sequencing. For Type 1 diabetes patients, all four CD4+ subsets carried TCRB CDR3s that were moderately but significantly shorter.

Only a few counts were recorded for this clone. Its target is unknown. Sorted populations all exceeded 95% purity. Germline V gives CDR1 MDHEN, CDR2 SYDVKM. There are 13 residues in the CDR3. The V end lost 6 bases, the J end lost 6 bases, and 15 bases lay between the germline ends. Reverse transcription of all isolated RNA meant that expressed TCRB transcripts were sequenced. Naive, central memory and regulatory T cell samples averaged around 4 million immunoSEQ reads each. Using immunoSEQ multiplex PCR, the repertoire was profiled, and TCRdb retains in-frame clones only, with some absent. Here the sample spans under 200,000 clones, over 9% being singletons.

The sequence came from a man aged 25 to 40 with type 1 diabetes. Sequenced input: central memory CD4+ T cells from blood. The chain has TRBV28 and TRBJ2-7, with D possibly being TRBD1 (6 bases). CDR3 nucleotides: TGTGCCAGCAGATATACAGGGTATGGCGAGCAGTACTTC. Translation: CASRYTGYGEQYF.